A selection of T cell receptor beta chains follows, all from one sample in a study of shared clonotypes between healthy human individuals. TCRdb's table, derived via immunoSEQ multiplex PCR, lists solely in-frame clones and lacks some. The sample has fewer than 200,000 clones; 85% to 95% are singletons. Sequencing was carried out using naive CD4+ T cells sorted from blood. The receptors shown here come from a woman aged 25 to 39 in good health. The CDR3 runs from the conserved cysteine through the conserved F or W. A D gene is named only where the DNA matches it firmly.

d_call	v_call	j_call	cdr3_nt	cdr3_aa
TRBD1	TRBV6-1	TRBJ1-1	TGTGCCAGCAGTTCGACAGGGGGGAACACTGAAGCTTTCTTT	CASSSTGGNTEAFF
TRBD1	TRBV6-1	TRBJ1-2	TGTGCCAGCAGTCCCTCAGAGGGGGCGGACTATGGCTACACCTTC	CASSPSEGADYGYTF
.	TRBV27	TRBJ1-1	TGTGCCAGCAGTATTGCGGACAGGAACACTGAAGCTTTCTTT	CASSIADRNTEAFF
.	TRBV7-9	TRBJ2-5	TGTGCCAGCAGCTCCCGGTCGGTGGGAGAGCAGTACTTC	CASSSRSVGEQYF
.	TRBV6-6	TRBJ2-5	TGTGCCAGCAGTTGGGAGGGGGGGAGAGAGACCCAGTACTTC	CASSWEGGRETQYF
.	TRBV5-6	TRBJ2-7	TGTGCCAGCAGCTTGGGCGGGGCCCCCCACTACGAGCAGTACTTC	CASSLGGAPHYEQYF
.	TRBV28	TRBJ1-5	TGTGCCAGCAGTCCGGACGAAGGGTGGGGGCGGAATCAGCCCCAGCATTTT	CASSPDEGWGRNQPQHF
.	TRBV5-5	TRBJ1-2	TGTGCCAGCAGCTTGCACAGGGCAGACTATGGCTACACCTTC	CASSLHRADYGYTF
.	TRBV18	TRBJ1-4	TGTGCCAGCTCACCTCAGGGAGCCTCCGAAAAACTGTTTTTT	CASSPQGASEKLFF
.	TRBV7-9	TRBJ1-5	TGTGCCAGCAGCTTGGCCGGGGGCGCGAATCAGCCCCAGCATTTT	CASSLAGGANQPQHF
.	TRBV4-1	TRBJ2-7	TGCGCCAGCAGCCAAGATTTCGGGTTGAGAAGAGGCTACGAGCAGTACTTC	CASSQDFGLRRGYEQYF
TRBD2	TRBV28	TRBJ2-7	TGTGCCAGCAGTTCGGGAGGGCTCGAGTACTTC	CASSSGGLEYF
TRBD1	TRBV4-1	TRBJ2-7	TGCGCCAGCAGCCAGGACCCGACAGGGGTCTCCTACGAGCAGTACTTC	CASSQDPTGVSYEQYF
.	TRBV6-4	TRBJ2-7	TGTGCCACCGACGGACGGTGCTACGAGCAGTACTTC	CATDGRCYEQYF
.	TRBV19	TRBJ2-1	TGTGCCAGTAGTATCCGCCGGACGGTGCCAGAGCAGTTCTTC	CASSIRRTVPEQFF
TRBD2	TRBV27	TRBJ2-1	TGTGCCAGCAGTTTATTGGGACTAGCGGATTACAATGAGCAGTTCTTC	CASSLLGLADYNEQFF
.	TRBV6-1	TRBJ1-5	TGTGCCAGCAGTGAAGTGGACAGTTGGTCACGTCGTCAGCCCCAGCATTTT	CASSEVDSWSRRQPQHF
.	TRBV10-1	TRBJ1-1	TGCGCCAGCAGAGGAGGTCTGAACACTGAAGCTTTCTTT	CASRGGLNTEAFF
TRBD1	TRBV6-6	TRBJ2-1	TGTGCCAGCGCGAATCTTTGGCAGGGGGACGGTGAGCAGTTCTTC	CASANLWQGDGEQFF
TRBD2	TRBV19	TRBJ2-1	TGTGCCAGTAGTATACGGCTAGCGGGAGGAAGGGAGCAGTTCTTC	CASSIRLAGGREQFF
.	TRBV28	TRBJ2-5	TGTGCCAGCACCGGGGTTGAGACCCAGTACTTC	CASTGVETQYF
TRBD1	TRBV6-5	TRBJ2-7	TGTGCCAGCCGCAAAGGACAGGGGGGCGAGCAGTACTTC	CASRKGQGGEQYF
.	TRBV27	TRBJ2-5	TGTGCCAGCAGTTTAAGAGGCGAGACCCAGTACTTC	CASSLRGETQYF
TRBD2	TRBV18	TRBJ2-3	TGTGCCAGCTCACCAGCAACTAGCGAGCCCACAGATACGCAGTATTTT	CASSPATSEPTDTQYF